A single sample is the source of the 23 T cell receptor beta chains below, sequenced in a study of blood T cell repertoires in COVID-19. TCRdb's table, derived via immunoSEQ multiplex PCR, lists solely in-frame clones and lacks some. The sample contains 70,000 or so clones, around four fifths of which appear only once. Sequenced sample: peripheral blood. Source of these receptors: an elderly man with active or convalescent COVID-19.

Written as DNA, the CDR3 is TGTGCCAGCAGTTCCCCGATGGCAGTCTCCTACGAGCAGTACTTC. This codes for CASSSPMAVSYEQYF. The chain joins TRBV28 to TRBJ2-7; D not certain. Trimming stripped 4 bases from V and 0 bases from J, with 13 bases between. The germline CDR1 and CDR2 sequences are MDHEN and SYDVKM. This CDR3 is built from 15 residues.

V is TRBV18 and J is TRBJ2-4; 9 nucleotides agree with TRBD1. J lost 2 bases, V lost 3 bases, and 8 bases had no gene match. This CDR3 region has 17 residues. CDR1 and CDR2 (germline): KGHSH, LQKENI. Written as DNA, the CDR3 is TGTGCCAGCTCACCGATCGGGACAGGGAGTCCCAAAAACATTCAGTACTTC. Translation gives CASSPIGTGSPKNIQYF.

This chain links TRBV11-3 with TRBJ2-5; 7 bases are a match to TRBD2. CDR3 size: 13 residues. CDR1 and CDR2 (germline): SGHNT, YENEEA. Trimming took 0 bases from V and 5 from J; bases not matched to a gene: 0. The CDR3 DNA reads TGTGCCAGCAGCTTAGAGGGAGGGGAGACCCAGTACTTC. It specifies CASSLEGGETQYF.

The chain combines TRBV7-2 with TRBJ1-5, with D perhaps TRBD1 (6 bases). The CDR3 is made up of 15 amino acids. V gave up 3 bases and J gave up 3 bases, with 12 bases separating them. The germline CDR1 and CDR2 sequences are SGHTA and FQGNSA. As DNA, the CDR3 is TGTGCCAGCAGCTTCTACAGGGCCATCAATCAGCCCCAGCATTTT. Residues: CASSFYRAINQPQHF.

The chain is built from TRBV30 and TRBJ1-3, with D possibly matching TRBD1 (5 bases). This CDR3 spans 14 amino acids. Germline V gene lookup returns CDR1 GTSNPN and CDR2 SVGIG (reference sequence). The V gene lost 2 bases and the J gene lost 2 bases, with 10 bases spanning the gap. CDR3 loop: CAWSPRGAGNTIYF. For the CDR3, the DNA is TGTGCCTGGAGTCCCCGGGGGGCTGGAAACACCATATATTTT.

The chain recombines TRBV11-3 with TRBJ2-7, with D perhaps TRBD1 (6 bases). The germline gives CDR1 SGHNT, CDR2 YENEEA. This CDR3 is 14 amino acids long. V was shortened by 7 bases and J by 3 bases, with 16 bases between the two germline ends. CDR3 nucleotide sequence: TGTGCCAGCACCCTGCTCCGGACAGACTACGAGCAGTACTTC. As protein: CASTLLRTDYEQYF.

The chain carries TRBV23-1 and TRBJ2-2; 8 bases are shared with TRBD1. TRBV23-1 carries the ORF label, with uncertain function. This CDR3 contains 16 residues. Germline trimming cut 0 bases from V and 4 bases from J; bases unmatched to any gene: 4. In DNA form, the CDR3 reads TGCGCCAGCAGTCAATCGGTCGACAGGGGCACCGGGGAGCTGTTTTTT. It yields the protein CASSQSVDRGTGELFF.

The chain combines TRBV6-5 with TRBJ1-2; possible D gene TRBD1, 5 bases. This CDR3 is built from 15 residues. Germline CDR1 is MNHEY and CDR2 is SVGAGI. V lost 4 bases, J lost 1 base, and 13 bases lay in between. Here the CDR3 DNA reads TGTGCCAGCAGTTGGGGCCTGGGAAGTAACTATGGCTACACCTTC. It codes for CASSWGLGSNYGYTF.

The chain is built from TRBV5-6 and TRBJ2-7, with 10 nucleotides matching TRBD2. The V gene's germline CDR1 is SGHDT and CDR2 YYEEEE. This CDR3 has 16 amino acids. J lost 6 bases, V lost 3 bases, and 12 bases had no gene match. The CDR3 bases are TGTGCCAGCAGCTGGGGGCTAGCGGGGGCGACGGGCGAGCAGTACTTC. Encoded protein: CASSWGLAGATGEQYF. The entire variable domain, with the rest obtained from reference TRBV5-6 and TRBJ2-7, is as follows: DAGVTQSPTHLIKTRGQQVTLRCSPKSGHDTVSWYQQALGQGPQFIFQYYEEEERQRGNFPDRFSGHQFPNYSSELNVNALLLGDSALYLCASSWGLAGATGEQYFGPGTRLTVT.

The chain joins TRBV12-5 to TRBJ2-1; TRBD1 is a possible D gene (5 bases). CDR3 size: 16 residues. The germline CDR1 and CDR2 sequences are LGHNT and FRNRAP. V gave up 3 bases and J gave up 4 bases, with 16 bases separating them. The CDR3 region is CASGFPPGRAYNEQFF. CDR3 in DNA: TGTGCTAGTGGTTTCCCCCCAGGCAGGGCTTACAATGAGCAGTTCTTC.

The chain recombines TRBV7-9 with TRBJ1-4, with 9 positions matching TRBD1. This CDR3 region has 15 residues. With 5 bases clipped from V and 4 bases from J, the junction kept 5 bases outside the gene matches. Germline lookup yields CDR1 SEHNR and CDR2 FQNEAQ (reference sequence). The CDR3 DNA is TGTGCCAGCAGCCAAACGGGACAGGGTAATGAAAAACTGTTTTTT. This encodes CASSQTGQGNEKLFF.

The chain combines TRBV6-2 or TRBV6-3 with TRBJ1-2; the match to TRBD1 covers 8 bases. This CDR3 contains 14 residues. The junction had 10 bases not matched to a gene; V was cut back by 5 bases and J by 8 bases. Germline V lookup: CDR1 MNHEY, CDR2 SVGEGT. The CDR3 DNA reads as TGTGCCAGCAGTGACGGACAGGGAGGACAGGGCTACACCTTC. Translating gives CASSDGQGGQGYTF.

This chain joins TRBV6-5 and TRBJ2-2; D possibly corresponds to TRBD1 (6 bases). CDR1 is MNHEY, CDR2 SVGAGI, per germline. Trimming removed 6 bases at V and 7 bases at J, with 18 bases between. The CDR3 totals 15 residues. The CDR3 DNA is TGTGCCAGCAGCCCGATACAGGGAGCCAACGGGGAGCTGTTTTTT. This codes for CASSPIQGANGELFF.

V is TRBV28 and J is TRBJ1-5; no clear D gene. The CDR3 spans 16 residues. The germline CDR1 and CDR2 sequences are MDHEN and SYDVKM. V was clipped by 3 bases and J by 1 base, with 13 bases between them. The CDR3 here is CASSFSPGVSNQPQHF. The CDR3 nucleotides read TGTGCCAGCAGTTTCTCCCCCGGGGTAAGCAATCAGCCCCAGCATTTT. The whole variable domain, filled in from reference TRBV28 and TRBJ1-5, reads DVKVTQSSRYLVKRTGEKVFLECVQDMDHENMFWYRQDPGLGLRLIYFSYDVKMKEKGDIPEGYSVSREKKERFSLILESASTNQTSMYLCASSFSPGVSNQPQHFGDGTRLSIL.

The V and J genes are TRBV28 and TRBJ2-7; 13 bases line up with TRBD2. V was clipped by 2 bases and J by 5 bases; unmatched bases: 3. Germline V lookup: CDR1 MDHEN, CDR2 SYDVKM. CDR3 length equals 15 residues. The CDR3 spells CASSLPTSGRNEQYF. The CDR3 nucleotides read TGTGCCAGCAGTTTACCGACTAGCGGGAGGAACGAGCAGTACTTC.

The V gene is TRBV19, the J gene TRBJ1-2; the D is unclear. The CDR3 runs to 13 residues. Trimming left V 5 bases short and J 2 bases short, with 9 bases between. CDR1 and CDR2 (germline): LNHDA, SQIVND (reference sequence). CDR3 DNA sequence: TGTGCCAGTAGTCGGACTGGAAACTATGGCTACACCTTC. Translated: CASSRTGNYGYTF.

The CDR3 is CASSLEGSGSNQPQHF. The CDR3 DNA sequence: TGCGCCAGCAGCTTGGAGGGGTCCGGTAGCAATCAGCCCCAGCATTTT. The J gene is TRBJ1-5, the V gene TRBV5-1; maybe TRBD1 (5 bases). Germline values: CDR1 SGHRS, CDR2 YFSETQ. The CDR3 consists of 16 residues. V was shortened by 0 bases and J by 0 bases, with 10 bases between the two germline ends.

J is TRBJ1-5 and V is TRBV27; 9 bases are a match to TRBD1. The germline V gene has CDR1 MNHEY and CDR2 SMNVEV (reference sequence). This CDR3 region has 14 residues. V lost 6 bases, J lost 5 bases, and 5 bases stayed unmatched. CDR3 sequence (DNA): TGTGCCAGCAGACACCGGGACAGGGATCAGCCCCAGCATTTT. Translating gives CASRHRDRDQPQHF.

The chain couples TRBV5-4 to TRBJ2-3, with a possible D match to TRBD1 (5 bases). The CDR3 length is 15 residues. Germline V CDR1 and CDR2: SGHNT, YYREEE (reference sequence). Trimming removed 0 bases from V and 3 bases from J, with 11 bases in between. The CDR3 is CASSLGQGRTDTQYF. The CDR3 bases are TGTGCCAGCAGCTTGGGTCAGGGTAGGACAGATACGCAGTATTTT.

This chain connects TRBV5-6 to TRBJ2-7; D is possibly TRBD2 (5 bases). The CDR3 covers 12 residues. V lost 4 bases to trimming and J lost 6 bases, with 11 bases between them. CDR1 SGHDT and CDR2 YYEEEE come from the germline V gene. The CDR3 DNA sequence: TGTGCCAGCAGCATGTCGGGGTTCGAGCAGTACTTC. This codes for CASSMSGFEQYF.

This clone was seen a few times. V gene TRBV19 combines with J gene TRBJ1-3; unclear D gene. Trimming stripped 9 bases from V and 0 bases from J, with 15 bases between. Germline lookup yields CDR1 LNHDA and CDR2 SQIVND (reference sequence). This CDR3 comprises 15 residues. The chain's CDR3 is CAREAEGFSGNTIYF. CDR3 DNA sequence: TGTGCCAGGGAGGCTGAGGGATTCTCTGGAAACACCATATATTTT.

This sequence joins TRBV9 and TRBJ2-2; 12 bases fit TRBD2. The CDR3 is 18 amino acids. Germline V gene data show CDR1 as SGDLS and CDR2 as YYNGEE. The J segment lost 2 bases and the V segment lost 4 bases, leaving 9 bases of the junction unmatched. The CDR3 loop reads CASSRRLAGDTNTGELFF. The CDR3 DNA follows: TGTGCCAGCAGCAGACGACTAGCGGGGGACACCAACACCGGGGAGCTGTTTTTT.

The rearrangement joins TRBV2 to TRBJ1-1; no clear D. The CDR3 is 12 amino acids. Trimming removed 7 bases from V and 5 bases from J, with 11 bases in between. Germline V CDR1 and CDR2: SNHLY, FYNNEI. The CDR3 reads CASNPGGTEAFF. CDR3 DNA: TGTGCCAGCAATCCGGGTGGAACTGAAGCTTTCTTT.